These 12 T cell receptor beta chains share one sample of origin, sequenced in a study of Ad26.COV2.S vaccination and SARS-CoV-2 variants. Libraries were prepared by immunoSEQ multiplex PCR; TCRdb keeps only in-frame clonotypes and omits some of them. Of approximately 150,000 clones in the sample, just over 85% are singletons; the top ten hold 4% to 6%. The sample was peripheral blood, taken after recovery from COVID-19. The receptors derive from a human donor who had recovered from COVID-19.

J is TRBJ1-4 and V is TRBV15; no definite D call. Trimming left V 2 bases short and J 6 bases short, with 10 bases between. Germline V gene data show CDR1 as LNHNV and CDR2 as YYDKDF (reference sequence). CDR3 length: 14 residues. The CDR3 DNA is TGTGCCACCAGCAGATGGATCCGGGATGAAAAACTGTTTTTT. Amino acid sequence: CATSRWIRDEKLFF.

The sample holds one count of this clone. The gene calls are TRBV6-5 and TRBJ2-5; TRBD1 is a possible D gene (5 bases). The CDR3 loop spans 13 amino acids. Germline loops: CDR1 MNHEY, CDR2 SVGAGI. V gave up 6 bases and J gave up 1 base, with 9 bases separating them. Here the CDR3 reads CASRKTGQETQYF. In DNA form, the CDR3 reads TGTGCCAGCAGAAAAACAGGCCAAGAGACCCAGTACTTC.

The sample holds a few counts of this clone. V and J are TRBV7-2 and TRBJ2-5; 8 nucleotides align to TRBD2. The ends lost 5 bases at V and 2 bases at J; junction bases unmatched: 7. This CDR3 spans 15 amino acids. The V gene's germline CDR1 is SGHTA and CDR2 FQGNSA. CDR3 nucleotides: TGTGCCAGCAGCCTCGTAGCGGGGCCACAAGAGACCCAGTACTTC. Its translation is CASSLVAGPQETQYF.

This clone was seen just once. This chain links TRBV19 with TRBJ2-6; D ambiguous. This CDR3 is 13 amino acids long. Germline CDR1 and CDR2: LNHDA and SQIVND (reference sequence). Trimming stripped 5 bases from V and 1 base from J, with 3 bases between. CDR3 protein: CASSVSGANVLTF. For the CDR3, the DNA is TGTGCCAGTAGTGTGTCTGGGGCCAACGTCCTGACTTTC. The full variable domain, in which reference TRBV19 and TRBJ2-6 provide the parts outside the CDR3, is DGGITQSPKYLFRKEGQNVTLSCEQNLNHDAMYWYRQDPGQGLRLIYYSQIVNDFQKGDIAEGYSVSREKKESFPLTVTSAQKNPTAFYLCASSVSGANVLTFGAGSRLTVL.

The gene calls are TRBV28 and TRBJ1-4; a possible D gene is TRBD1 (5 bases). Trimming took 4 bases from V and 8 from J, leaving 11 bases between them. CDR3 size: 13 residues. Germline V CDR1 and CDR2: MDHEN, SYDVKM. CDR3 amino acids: CASSSPGTEKLFF. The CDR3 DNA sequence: TGTGCCAGCAGTTCCCCCGGGACCGAAAAACTGTTTTTT.

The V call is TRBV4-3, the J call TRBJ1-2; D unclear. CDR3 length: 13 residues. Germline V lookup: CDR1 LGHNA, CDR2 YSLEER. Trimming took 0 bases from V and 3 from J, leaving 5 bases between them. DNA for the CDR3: TGCGCCAGCAGCCAAGACGGAGACTATGGCTACACCTTC. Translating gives CASSQDGDYGYTF.

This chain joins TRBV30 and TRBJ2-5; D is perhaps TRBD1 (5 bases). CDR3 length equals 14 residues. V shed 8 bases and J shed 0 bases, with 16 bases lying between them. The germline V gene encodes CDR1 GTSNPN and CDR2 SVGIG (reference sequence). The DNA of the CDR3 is TGTGCCCTTCTGGCACAGGCGAACCAAGAGACCCAGTACTTC. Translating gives CALLAQANQETQYF.

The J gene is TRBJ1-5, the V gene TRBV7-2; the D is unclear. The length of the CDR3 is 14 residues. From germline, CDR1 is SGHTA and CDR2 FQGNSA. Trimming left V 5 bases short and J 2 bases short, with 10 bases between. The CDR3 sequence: CASSPLLGNQPQHF. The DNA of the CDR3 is TGTGCCAGCAGCCCGTTGTTGGGCAATCAGCCCCAGCATTTT. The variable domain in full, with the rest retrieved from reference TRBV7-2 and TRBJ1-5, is GAGVSQSPSNKVTEKGKDVELRCDPISGHTALYWYRQSLGQGLEFLIYFQGNSAPDKSGLPSDRFSAERTGGSVSTLTIQRTQQEDSAVYLCASSPLLGNQPQHFGDGTRLSIL.

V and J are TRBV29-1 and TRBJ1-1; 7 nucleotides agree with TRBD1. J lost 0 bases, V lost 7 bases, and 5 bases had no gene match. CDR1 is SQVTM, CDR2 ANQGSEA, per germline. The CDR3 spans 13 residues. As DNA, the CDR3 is TGCAGCGCCCCGACAGGGTTGAACACTGAAGCTTTCTTT. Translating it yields CSAPTGLNTEAFF.

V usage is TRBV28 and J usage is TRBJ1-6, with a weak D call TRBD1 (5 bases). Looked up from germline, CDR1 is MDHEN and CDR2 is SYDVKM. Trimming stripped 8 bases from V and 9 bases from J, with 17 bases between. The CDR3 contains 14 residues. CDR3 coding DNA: TGTGCCAGCTCTTCAGGCCAGGGTGGTTCACCCCTCCACTTT. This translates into CASSSGQGGSPLHF.

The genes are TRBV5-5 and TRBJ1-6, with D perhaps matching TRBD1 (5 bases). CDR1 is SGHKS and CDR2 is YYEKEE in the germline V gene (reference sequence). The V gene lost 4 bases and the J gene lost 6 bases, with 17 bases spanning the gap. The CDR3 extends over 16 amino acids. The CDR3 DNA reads TGTGCCAGCAGCCCGGGGGGGGGAATCAGTAATTCACCCCTCCACTTT. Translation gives CASSPGGGISNSPLHF. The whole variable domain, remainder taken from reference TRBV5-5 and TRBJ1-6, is DAGVTQSPTHLIKTRGQQVTLRCSPISGHKSVSWYQQVLGQGPQFIFQYYEKEERGRGNFPDRFSARQFPNYSSELNVNALLLGDSALYLCASSPGGGISNSPLHFGNGTRLTVT.

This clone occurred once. CDR3 DNA: TGTGCCAGCAGCCCGACGCGGCTAGCGGGGGACACCGGGGAGCTGTTTTTT. This sequence encodes CASSPTRLAGDTGELFF. J is TRBJ2-2 and V is TRBV12-1; the table gives TRBD2 as D, unverified against the DNA. TRBV12-1 is described as a pseudogene. The CDR3 has 17 residues.